These 27 T cell receptor beta chains originate from one sample sequenced in a study of T cell repertoires in cytomegalovirus infection (dated by TCRdb to between 2018 and 2021). Sequencing was performed on an Illumina HiSeq 1500. Using fastp trimming at Q25 and MiXCR clonotype assembly, TCRdb reanalyzed the public sequencing data and kept in-frame beta chains. Identical CDR3 proteins give one entry, which carries the most common genes and DNA. This sample holds some 920,000 distinct CDR3 sequences; approximately 31% were observed only once. Roughly 13% of the sample is taken by the ten largest. Read against the paper, the sample's treatment or condition label means: in vitro stimulation with specific CMV peptide epitopes to enrich CMV-specific T cells. Which antigens these TCRs recognize remains unknown. The sample consisted of cultured CD8+ T cells from PBMCs, taken from culture after CMV antigen stimulation. The receptors shown here come from a human donor in good health (CMV status not recorded). Some clones in this sample may be carry-over from other donors' samples.

V usage is TRBV27 and J usage is TRBJ2-1; D not resolved. Germline V gene sequence: CDR1 MNHEY, CDR2 SMNVEV (reference sequence). The CDR3 extends over 16 amino acids. The ends were cut back, 1 base at V and 1 base at J, with 11 bases in the middle. The CDR3 DNA reads as TGTGCCAGCAGTTTATATGCACAATTTTCCTACAATGAGCAGTTCTTC. It is translated as CASSLYAQFSYNEQFF.

This clonotype was found a few times. The chain carries TRBV5-5 and TRBJ2-2, with unresolved D. CDR1 and CDR2 (germline): SGHKS, YYEKEE (reference sequence). Trimming took off 0 bases at V and 3 bases at J, with 15 bases between the two ends. This CDR3 spans 17 amino acids. The CDR3 region is CASSLAISGVYTGELFF. CDR3 DNA: TGTGCCAGCAGCTTGGCCATTTCTGGGGTTTACACCGGGGAGCTGTTTTTT.

This chain connects TRBV11-2 to TRBJ2-3; the match to TRBD2 covers 11 bases. Germline assignment: CDR1 SGHAT and CDR2 FQNNGV. This CDR3 comprises 16 residues. Germline trimming cut 5 bases from V and 2 bases from J; bases unmatched to any gene: 6. Here the CDR3 reads CASSKTSGNPTDTQYF. In nucleotides, the CDR3 is TGTGCCAGCAGCAAGACTAGCGGGAACCCCACAGATACGCAGTATTTT. The entire variable domain, with the rest obtained from reference TRBV11-2 and TRBJ2-3, is as follows: EAGVAQSPRYKIIEKRQSVAFWCNPISGHATLYWYQQILGQGPKLLIQFQNNGVVDDSQLPKDRFSAERLKGVDSTLKIQPAKLEDSAVYLCASSKTSGNPTDTQYFGPGTRLTVL.

With regard to this clonotype: A clone one base away is much larger, so this may be a read error. The CDR3 protein is CASSLVADIYNEQLF. The CDR3, as DNA: TGTGCCAGCAGCTTAGTTGCGGACATATACAATGAGCAGCTCTTC. The chain employs TRBV7-3 and TRBJ2-1, with D possibly TRBD1 on 5 matching bases. The CDR3 runs to 15 residues. CDR1 SGHTA and CDR2 FQGTGA come from the germline V gene.

This clonotype was seen a few times. The V call is TRBV13, the J call TRBJ2-3, with 7 bases matching TRBD2. This CDR3 spans 17 amino acids. The V gene's germline CDR1 is PRHDT and CDR2 FYEKMQ (reference sequence). J was trimmed by 0 bases and V by 3 bases; bases with no gene match: 9. CDR3 in DNA: TGTGCCAGCAGCTTGGGGCGGGGGACGCCTAGCACAGATACGCAGTATTTT. Translated, it gives CASSLGRGTPSTDTQYF.

This clonotype was recorded a few times. The rearrangement joins TRBV24-1 to TRBJ2-7; D remains ambiguous. Trimming removed 5 bases from V and 3 bases from J, with 10 bases in between. This CDR3 comprises 13 residues. Germline V gives CDR1 KGHDR, CDR2 SFDVKD. The CDR3 bases are TGTGCCACCAGTGGGCAGGTGAACTACGAGCAGTACGTC. As protein: CATSGQVNYEQYV.

The CDR3: CASSTAGNYGYTF. In DNA form, the CDR3 reads TGTGCCAGTAGTACAGCAGGCAACTATGGCTACACCTTC. This chain uses TRBV19 with TRBJ1-2; D ambiguous. The CDR3 length is 13 residues. Looked up from germline, CDR1 is LNHDA and CDR2 is SQIVND (reference sequence). The ends were cut back, 4 bases at V and 2 bases at J, with 8 bases in the middle.

The V call is TRBV2, the J call TRBJ2-5, with 10 bases that match TRBD2. The germline gives CDR1 SNHLY, CDR2 FYNNEI. The CDR3 length is 15 residues. V shed 5 bases and J 1 base; nucleotides not matched to a gene: 4. CDR3 nucleotides: TGTGCCAGCAGTCCTAGCGGGGGCTTCCAAGAGACCCAGTACTTC. This codes for CASSPSGGFQETQYF.

This chain connects TRBV27 to TRBJ2-2; D perhaps matches TRBD1 (5 bases). The V end lost 7 bases, the J end lost 7 bases, and 7 bases lay between the germline ends. CDR1 is MNHEY and CDR2 is SMNVEV in the germline V gene (reference sequence). CDR3 length equals 11 residues. In DNA, the CDR3 is TGTGCCAGCACCCAGGGCGGGGAGCTGTTTTTT. Translation gives CASTQGGELFF.

This clonotype was seen a few times. The J gene is TRBJ2-6, the V gene TRBV2; D perhaps matches TRBD1 (7 bases). Germline loops: CDR1 SNHLY, CDR2 FYNNEI. V was pared by 10 bases and J by 0 bases, with 19 bases between. The CDR3 consists of 17 residues. CDR3 nucleotides: TGTGCCACCTTGGAGGGGGCGCTGCTCTCTGGGGCCAACGTCCTGACTTTC. Encoded protein: CATLEGALLSGANVLTF.

This clonotype came up a few times. The chain employs TRBV12-3 or TRBV12-4 and TRBJ1-2; no clear D. The CDR3 covers 13 residues. Trimming shortened V by 5 bases and J by 0 bases, and 7 bases separated the two germline ends. The CDR3 coding sequence is TGTGCCAGCAGTCCGGATGCTAACTATGGCTACACCTTC. This encodes CASSPDANYGYTF.

This sequence joins TRBV12-5 and TRBJ2-3; D assignment may be TRBD1 or TRBD2 (6 bases each). Germline CDR1 LGHNT, CDR2 FRNRAP. Trimming pared 6 bases from V and 0 bases from J, leaving 19 bases between. The CDR3 has 17 residues. The CDR3 protein is CASGEGQSLLSTDTQYF. The CDR3 coding sequence is TGTGCTAGTGGGGAGGGACAATCACTTCTCAGCACAGATACGCAGTATTTT.

The V gene is TRBV12-3 or TRBV12-4, the J gene TRBJ2-1; 9 bases map to TRBD2. V gave up 6 bases and J gave up 6 bases; unmatched junction bases: 9. The CDR3 has 15 residues. The DNA of the CDR3 is TGTGCCAGCAGCCTCCCAGCGGGGGGCCCCAATGAGCAGTTCTTC. As protein: CASSLPAGGPNEQFF.

J is TRBJ1-1 and V is TRBV28; D is uncertain. The germline gives CDR1 MDHEN, CDR2 SYDVKM. The CDR3 contains 13 residues. The V and J ends lost 1 base and 4 bases respectively, with 7 bases between them. CDR3 sequence reads: CASSLFEVTEAFF. CDR3 in DNA: TGTGCCAGCAGTTTATTTGAGGTCACTGAAGCTTTCTTT.

This clonotype was found a few times. The chain is built from TRBV27 and TRBJ2-3; the D call may be TRBD1 or TRBD2 (5 bases each). Trimming removed 7 bases from V and 2 bases from J, with 16 bases in between. The CDR3 extends over 15 amino acids. Per the germline V gene, CDR1 is MNHEY and CDR2 is SMNVEV (reference sequence). In DNA form, the CDR3 reads TGTGCCAGCACCTACCGGGGCAGGAACACAGATACGCAGTATTTT. It yields the protein CASTYRGRNTDTQYF.

The table lists this clonotype with a few counts. The chain uses TRBV4-1 and TRBJ2-7; a possible D gene is TRBD2 (6 bases). The CDR3 is 16 residues long. Germline lookup yields CDR1 MGHRA and CDR2 YSYEKL. The V end was cut by 1 base, the J end by 4 bases, with 17 bases between. Here the CDR3 reads CASSQAAGGDLYEQYV. The CDR3 nucleotides read TGCGCCAGCAGCCAAGCGGCAGGCGGGGACCTTTACGAGCAGTACGTC.

V is TRBV27 and J is TRBJ2-7; TRBD1 matches at 12 bases. The CDR3 consists of 16 residues. Trimming at V came to 2 bases and at J to 4 bases, leaving 6 bases not matched to a gene. Germline-derived CDR1 and CDR2 are MNHEY and SMNVEV (reference sequence). Here the CDR3 reads CASSLGGTGGVYEQYV. CDR3 nucleotides: TGTGCCAGCAGTTTAGGAGGGACAGGGGGCGTATACGAGCAGTACGTC.

V and J are TRBV12-3 or TRBV12-4 and TRBJ2-3; 10 bases align to TRBD2. Trimming cost V 6 bases and J 7 bases; bases outside gene matches: 10. The CDR3 runs to 15 residues. The CDR3 loop reads CASSPSIAGGHTQYF. CDR3 nucleotides: TGTGCCAGCAGCCCTTCCATAGCGGGGGGCCATACGCAGTATTTT.

The V and J genes are TRBV6-5 and TRBJ2-1; possibly TRBD1 for D (6 bases). V was pared by 6 bases and J by 4 bases, with 16 bases between. This CDR3 has 15 amino acids. The germline gives CDR1 MNHEY, CDR2 SVGAGI. The CDR3 loop is CASSLLPGQYNEQFF. As DNA, the CDR3 is TGTGCCAGCAGCCTACTTCCGGGACAATACAATGAGCAGTTCTTC.

The chain links TRBV5-5 to TRBJ2-3; a possible D gene is TRBD2 (6 bases). CDR3 length: 16 amino acids. Germline CDR1 reads SGHKS; CDR2 reads YYEKEE (reference sequence). Trimming took off 1 base at V and 8 bases at J, with 20 bases between the two ends. The CDR3 DNA reads TGTGCCAGCAGCTTGCTCGGGGGAGCCACGTCGGCTACGCAGTATTTT. It encodes CASSLLGGATSATQYF.

This chain joins TRBV24-1 and TRBJ2-1, with TRBD2 identical over 12 bases. In germline, CDR1 is KGHDR, CDR2 SFDVKD. The CDR3 covers 16 residues. The V gene end was trimmed by 5 bases and the J gene end by 10 bases; junction bases not matched to a gene: 11. The CDR3 protein is CATSAETSGGSREQFF. CDR3 bases: TGTGCCACCAGTGCCGAGACTAGCGGGGGCTCTAGGGAGCAGTTCTTC.

This clonotype showed up many times. The CDR3 reads CASSLGDPGWAGELFF. CDR3 sequence (DNA): TGTGCCAGCAGCTTGGGGGATCCGGGGTGGGCCGGGGAGCTGTTTTTT. V gene TRBV7-2 combines with J gene TRBJ2-2, with D tentatively TRBD1 or TRBD2 (5 bases each). Germline V lookup: CDR1 SGHTA, CDR2 FQGNSA. This CDR3 spans 16 amino acids. Trimming left V 3 bases short and J 6 bases short, with 17 bases between.

V and J are TRBV4-2 and TRBJ1-6, with 9 bases identical to TRBD1. CDR1 LGHNA and CDR2 YNFKEQ come from the germline V gene. V trimming: 0 bases; J trimming: 7 bases; junction bases outside the gene matches: 4. The CDR3 length is 16 residues. The CDR3 reads CASSQDRDRANSPLHF. For the CDR3, the DNA is TGTGCCAGCAGCCAAGATCGGGACAGGGCGAATTCACCCCTCCACTTT.

A few counts support this clonotype. This rearrangement joins TRBV7-9 to TRBJ1-1; D unresolved. Germline V gene sequence: CDR1 SEHNR, CDR2 FQNEAQ (reference sequence). V was trimmed by 2 bases and J by 0 bases, leaving 7 bases between them. The CDR3 loop spans 14 amino acids. The CDR3 DNA reads as TGTGCCAGCAGCTTATGGCGCATGAACACTGAAGCTTTCTTT. Translation: CASSLWRMNTEAFF. The whole variable domain, remainder taken from reference TRBV7-9 and TRBJ1-1, is DTGVSQNPRHKITKRGQNVTFRCDPISEHNRLYWYRQTLGQGPEFLTYFQNEAQLEKSRLLSDRFSAERPKGSFSTLEIQRTEQGDSAMYLCASSLWRMNTEAFFGQGTRLTVV.

Here the CDR3 reads CATSPEGLQPQHF. The DNA for the CDR3 is TGTGCCACCTCTCCTGAGGGGTTACAGCCCCAGCATTTT. The chain recombines TRBV19 with TRBJ1-5; tentatively, D is TRBD1 (5 bases). CDR3 length equals 13 residues. The germline CDR1 and CDR2 sequences are LNHDA and SQIVND (reference sequence). V was pared by 10 bases and J by 7 bases, with 17 bases between. Together with reference TRBV19 and TRBJ1-5, the CDR3 gives the full variable domain: DGGITQSPKYLFRKEGQNVTLSCEQNLNHDAMYWYRQDPGQGLRLIYYSQIVNDFQKGDIAEGYSVSREKKESFPLTVTSAQKNPTAFYLCATSPEGLQPQHFGDGTRLSIL.

The chain couples TRBV9 to TRBJ2-1; 11 bases are shared with TRBD2. With V trimmed by 3 bases and J by 8 bases, 10 bases remained unmatched. Germline assignment: CDR1 SGDLS and CDR2 YYNGEE. CDR3 length equals 16 residues. CDR3 coding DNA: TGTGCCAGCAGCGCCCGACTAGCGGGGTATCGCCATGAGCAGTTCTTC. This encodes CASSARLAGYRHEQFF.

This clonotype was recorded a few times. V is TRBV5-4 and J is TRBJ2-1; 8 nucleotides align to TRBD1. Looked up from germline, CDR1 is SGHNT and CDR2 is YYREEE (reference sequence). The CDR3 contains 16 residues. J was trimmed by 1 base and V by 4 bases; bases with no gene match: 7. Here the CDR3 reads CASSPPDRESYNEQFF. CDR3 in DNA: TGTGCCAGCAGCCCCCCGGACAGGGAGTCCTACAATGAGCAGTTCTTC.